What follows is one TCR beta chain and its context. Other DNA sequences in this specimen translate into the identical CDR3. Trimming stripped 0 bases from V and 0 bases from J, with 3 bases between. CDR1 is SEHNR and CDR2 is FQNEAQ in the germline V gene (reference sequence). This CDR3 contains 14 residues. The table came from immunoSEQ multiplex PCR; TCRdb's copy has only in-frame clones and leaves some out. The sample holds more than 2 million clones, about 95% seen once. This specimen belongs to a study of shared clonotypes between healthy human individuals. Only CD45RO-negative cells positively selected for CCR7 counted as naive CD8 cells, so terminally differentiated effector memory CD45RA+ cells were excluded.

The TCR sequence derives from a man aged 18 to 29 in good health. The chain links TRBV7-9 to TRBJ1-5; D remains unclear. The sequencing sample was made of naive CD8+ T cells sorted from blood. The CDR3 region has the DNA TGTGCCAGCAGCTTAGCGGATAGCAATCAGCCCCAGCATTTT. Amino acid sequence: CASSLADSNQPQHF.